A selection of T cell receptor beta chains follows, all from one sample in a study of T cell responses to AZD1222 COVID-19 vaccine. Assay used: immunoSEQ multiplex PCR; TCRdb lists only in-frame clones, some missing. The table includes about 78,000 clones, roughly 90% detected once. Sequenced material: peripheral blood, taken on day 0 of AZD1222 vaccination. The receptors here all came from an adult in good health. Each CDR3 is given with its conserved first and last residue. The order of the fields is J gene, D gene, clone size, V gene, CDR3 protein, CDR3 DNA. D genes are given only for firm matches. The size of a clone is reported for some rows only, either as once, few or many, or as a class for expanded clones.

J: TRBJ2-7; D: TRBD2; size: NA; V: TRBV29-1; CDR3: CSVEGGRGYEQYF; DNA: TGCAGCGTTGAGGGCGGGAGAGGTTACGAGCAGTACTTC
J: TRBJ1-1; D: NA; size: NA; V: TRBV18; CDR3: CASSPNTEKNTEAFF; DNA: TGTGCCAGCTCACCCAATACAGAAAAGAACACTGAAGCTTTCTTT
J: TRBJ2-7; D: NA; size: NA; V: TRBV5-1; CDR3: CASSLDGKGNEQYF; DNA: TGCGCCAGCAGCTTGGACGGGAAGGGAAACGAGCAGTACTTC
J: TRBJ1-5; D: TRBD1; size: NA; V: TRBV5-4; CDR3: CASSLDWAGGAGQPQHF; DNA: TGTGCCAGCAGCTTGGATTGGGCAGGGGGGGCAGGTCAGCCCCAGCATTTT
J: TRBJ1-5; D: NA; size: NA; V: TRBV4-2; CDR3: CASSQEVVGTGGNQPQHF; DNA: TGTGCCAGCAGCCAAGAGGTGGTGGGAACAGGCGGTAATCAGCCCCAGCATTTT
J: TRBJ2-5; D: NA; size: NA; V: TRBV5-1; CDR3: CASSLVGQLQETQYF; DNA: TGCGCCAGCAGCTTGGTGGGGCAGCTTCAAGAGACCCAGTACTTC
J: TRBJ2-1; D: NA; size: NA; V: TRBV29-1; CDR3: CSTLKVAEYNEQFF; DNA: TGCAGTACCCTTAAGGTAGCAGAATACAATGAGCAGTTCTTC
J: TRBJ2-2; D: TRBD1; size: NA; V: TRBV28; CDR3: CASSLGGQGMTGELFF; DNA: TGTGCCAGCAGCCTAGGGGGACAGGGGATGACCGGGGAGCTGTTTTTT
J: TRBJ1-4; D: NA; size: NA; V: TRBV12-3/TRBV12-4; CDR3: CASTRGSGEKLFF; DNA: TGTGCCAGTACAAGGGGGTCGGGTGAAAAACTGTTTTTT
J: TRBJ2-2; D: TRBD1; size: NA; V: TRBV6-5; CDR3: CATLGQGAVGELFF; DNA: TGTGCCACCCTAGGCCAGGGGGCGGTCGGGGAGCTGTTTTTT
J: TRBJ2-4; D: NA; size: NA; V: TRBV11-1; CDR3: CASSFRGGENIQYF; DNA: TGTGCCAGCAGCTTTCGAGGAGGGGAAAACATTCAGTACTTC
J: TRBJ2-5; D: NA; size: NA; V: TRBV14; CDR3: CASSRALGTQYF; DNA: TGTGCCAGCAGCCGGGCCCTCGGGACCCAGTACTTC
J: TRBJ2-1; D: NA; size: NA; V: TRBV28; CDR3: CASRTQQGFTNEQFF; DNA: TGTGCCAGCCGAACACAACAGGGATTCACCAATGAGCAGTTCTTC
J: TRBJ1-1; D: NA; size: NA; V: TRBV29-1; CDR3: CSVNPTRIGVLNTEAFF; DNA: TGCAGCGTTAACCCCACCCGCATCGGGGTCCTGAACACTGAAGCTTTCTTT
J: TRBJ1-5; D: TRBD1; size: NA; V: TRBV19; CDR3: CASSPTGGSYNQPQHF; DNA: TGTGCCAGTAGCCCTACAGGGGGAAGTTACAATCAGCCCCAGCATTTT
J: TRBJ1-1; D: NA; size: NA; V: TRBV3-1/TRBV3-2; CDR3: CASSQYNTEAFF; DNA: TGTGCCAGCAGCCAGTACAACACTGAAGCTTTCTTT
J: TRBJ1-2; D: NA; size: NA; V: TRBV7-8; CDR3: CASSDRDTRNYGYTF; DNA: TGTGCCAGCAGCGACCGGGACACTAGAAACTATGGCTACACCTTC
J: TRBJ2-1; D: TRBD2; size: NA; V: TRBV6-2/TRBV6-3; CDR3: CASSPGTSGWDRYNEQFF; DNA: TGTGCCAGCAGCCCGGGGACTAGCGGATGGGACCGGTACAATGAGCAGTTCTTC
J: TRBJ1-1; D: NA; size: NA; V: TRBV11-3; CDR3: CASSDQLNTEAFF; DNA: TGTGCCAGCAGCGACCAGTTGAACACTGAAGCTTTCTTT
J: TRBJ2-1; D: NA; size: NA; V: TRBV5-1; CDR3: CASSLAGEYLRDEQFF; DNA: TGCGCCAGCAGCTTGGCCGGGGAGTACCTCCGGGATGAGCAGTTCTTC
J: TRBJ2-1; D: NA; size: NA; V: TRBV6-5; CDR3: CASSYRDMDEQFF; DNA: TGTGCCAGCAGTTATCGGGATATGGATGAGCAGTTCTTC
J: TRBJ1-2; D: NA; size: NA; V: TRBV6-6; CDR3: CASSTPGDGYTF; DNA: TGTGCCAGCAGTACACCCGGGGATGGCTACACCTTC
J: TRBJ2-5; D: NA; size: NA; V: TRBV5-1; CDR3: CASSSGWKGETQYF; DNA: TGCGCCAGCAGCTCGGGCTGGAAGGGAGAGACCCAGTACTTC
J: TRBJ2-7; D: TRBD2; size: NA; V: TRBV7-2; CDR3: CASSAMQRGPYEQYF; DNA: TGTGCCAGCAGCGCTATGCAGCGGGGCCCCTACGAGCAGTACTTC
J: TRBJ1-6; D: TRBD1; size: NA; V: TRBV5-1; CDR3: CASSLGQGAFTPLHF; DNA: TGCGCCAGCAGCTTGGGGCAGGGGGCTTTTACACCCCTCCACTTT
J: TRBJ2-5; D: TRBD2; size: NA; V: TRBV7-2; CDR3: CASSPFPRGSTGETQYF; DNA: TGTGCCAGCAGCCCTTTCCCCCGCGGGAGCACTGGCGAGACCCAGTACTTC
J: TRBJ2-1; D: TRBD2; size: NA; V: TRBV2; CDR3: CASTGGRGEQFF; DNA: TGTGCCAGCACGGGCGGGAGAGGGGAGCAGTTCTTC
J: TRBJ1-5; D: NA; size: NA; V: TRBV10-3; CDR3: CAAQSERNQPQHF; DNA: TGTGCCGCTCAGAGTGAACGCAATCAGCCCCAGCATTTT
J: TRBJ1-4; D: TRBD1; size: NA; V: TRBV11-3; CDR3: CASSLTGGDEKLFF; DNA: TGTGCCAGCAGCTTGACAGGGGGCGATGAAAAACTGTTTTTT
J: TRBJ2-7; D: NA; size: NA; V: TRBV5-6; CDR3: CASSLDRNEQYF; DNA: TGTGCCAGCAGCTTAGACAGAAACGAGCAGTACTTC
J: TRBJ2-4; D: NA; size: once; V: TRBV10-3; CDR3: CALGWELSKNIQYF; DNA: TGTGCCCTAGGATGGGAGTTGAGCAAAAACATTCAGTACTTC
J: TRBJ1-6; D: NA; size: NA; V: TRBV28; CDR3: CASSPGGGGSPLHF; DNA: TGTGCCAGCAGCCCCGGGGGAGGGGGTTCACCCCTCCACTTT
J: TRBJ2-7; D: NA; size: NA; V: TRBV7-2; CDR3: CASSTFSQGAYEQYF; DNA: TGTGCCAGCAGCACCTTTTCGCAGGGAGCGTACGAGCAGTACTTC
J: TRBJ1-1; D: NA; size: NA; V: TRBV19; CDR3: CASSTWGTEAFF; DNA: TGTGCCAGTTCGACCTGGGGCACTGAAGCTTTCTTT
J: TRBJ2-3; D: TRBD2; size: NA; V: TRBV11-2; CDR3: CASSLDLAGGPGTQYF; DNA: TGTGCCAGCAGCTTAGATCTGGCGGGAGGGCCCGGTACGCAGTATTTT
J: TRBJ2-2; D: TRBD1; size: few; V: TRBV5-1; CDR3: CASSLRQGNTGELFF; DNA: TGCGCCAGCAGCTTGAGACAGGGAAACACCGGGGAGCTGTTTTTT
J: TRBJ2-1; D: TRBD2; size: NA; V: TRBV2; CDR3: CASTSTSGYNEQFF; DNA: TGTGCCAGCACCTCGACTAGCGGTTACAATGAGCAGTTCTTC
J: TRBJ1-4; D: NA; size: NA; V: TRBV3-1/TRBV3-2; CDR3: CASKQRGGNEKLFF; DNA: TGTGCCAGCAAACAGAGGGGAGGGAATGAAAAACTGTTTTTT